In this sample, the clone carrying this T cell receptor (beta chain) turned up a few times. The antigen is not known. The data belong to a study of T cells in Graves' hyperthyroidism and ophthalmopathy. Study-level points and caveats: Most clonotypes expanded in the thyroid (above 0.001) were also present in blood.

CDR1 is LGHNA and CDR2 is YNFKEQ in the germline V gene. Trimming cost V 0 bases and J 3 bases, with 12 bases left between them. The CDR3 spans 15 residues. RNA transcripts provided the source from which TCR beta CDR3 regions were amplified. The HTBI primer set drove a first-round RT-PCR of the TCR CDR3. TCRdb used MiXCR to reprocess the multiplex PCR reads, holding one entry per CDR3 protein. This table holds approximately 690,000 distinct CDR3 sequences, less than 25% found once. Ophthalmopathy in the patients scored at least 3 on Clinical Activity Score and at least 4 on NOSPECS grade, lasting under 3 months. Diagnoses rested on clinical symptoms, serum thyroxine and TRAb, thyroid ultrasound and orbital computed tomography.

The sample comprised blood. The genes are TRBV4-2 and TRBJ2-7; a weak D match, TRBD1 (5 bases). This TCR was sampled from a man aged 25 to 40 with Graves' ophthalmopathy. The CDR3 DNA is TGTGCCAGCAGCCAAGATCCCGACAGTTACTACGAGCAGTACTTC. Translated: CASSQDPDSYYEQYF.